The present T cell receptor beta chain was sequenced within a study of T-cell reconstitution after alpha-beta-depleted transplantation in children. Study results and limitations: About two months after transplant, alpha-beta T cells reportedly came from several hundred expanded graft clones. Surviving thymic progenitors and recipient T cells were the source of high TCRbeta diversity at day 60 in some patients. The authors attributed T-cell counts and diversity one year after transplant mostly to newly produced T cells.

This sample's TCRbeta library carried unique molecular identifier barcodes. Each CDR3 protein is one row after TCRdb ran MiXCR on the PCR reads. The data contain fewer than 250,000 distinct CDR3 sequences, approximately 8.9% of them singletons. This clonotype appeared many times. Its antigen is unknown. Germline lookup yields CDR1 KGHSH and CDR2 LQKENI. The CDR3 runs to 12 residues. The ends were cut back, 2 bases at V and 10 bases at J, with 9 bases in the middle. Sequencing used PBMCs, mostly from graft donor cells, obtained 180 days after TCRalphabeta/CD19-depleted stem cell transplant. This TCR was recovered from a male patient between 10 and 17 years old who had a stem cell transplant for acute lymphoblastic leukemia, so the T cells may come from the graft donor. The chain is built from TRBV18 and TRBJ2-1; D remains ambiguous. In DNA form, the CDR3 reads TGTGCCAGCTCACCAGAGCATGGCGAGCAGTTCTTC. Residues: CASSPEHGEQFF.